These 10 T cell receptor beta chains share one sample of origin, sequenced in a study of regulatory T cells in long-lasting Graves disease. This sample's time point: newly diagnosed GD, antithyroid drugs for less than 3 months. PBMCs were the source of the RNA used for TCR sequencing. Arm-PCR with iRepertoire HTBI primers amplified the CDR3 regions for these TCR beta libraries. TCRdb ran MiXCR on the multiplex PCR reads and lists one entry per CDR3 protein. Found here are 350,000 to 400,000 distinct CDR3 sequences, 15% of them singletons; the top ten hold 22%. This sample comprised peripheral blood mononuclear cells (PBMCs), obtained at new diagnosis, from a patient treated with antithyroid drugs. The receptors were sampled from a female donor with Graves disease.

There are many counts of this clonotype. This rearrangement joins TRBV20-1 to TRBJ2-3, with D unclear. Trimming took off 2 bases at V and 0 bases at J, with 9 bases between the two ends. Germline V gene sequence: CDR1 DFQATT, CDR2 SNEGSKA (reference sequence). The CDR3 extends over 14 amino acids. This CDR3 is CSARPIDSTDTQYF. The CDR3 nucleotides read TGCAGTGCTAGACCGATTGACAGCACAGATACGCAGTATTTT.

This clonotype was picked up many times. The V call is TRBV7-2, the J call TRBJ1-2; a weak D match, TRBD1 (6 bases). Trimming removed 3 bases from V and 6 bases from J, with 8 bases in between. From germline, CDR1 is SGHTA and CDR2 FQGNSA. The CDR3 covers 12 residues. This CDR3 is CASSLNRDGYTF. The CDR3 nucleotides read TGTGCCAGCAGCTTGAACAGGGATGGCTACACCTTC.

This clonotype showed up many times. The chain links TRBV2 to TRBJ1-4; no clear D. Trimming took 5 bases from V and 8 from J, leaving 12 bases between them. CDR3 length: 13 residues. Germline CDR1 reads SNHLY; CDR2 reads FYNNEI. CDR3 DNA: TGTGCCAGCAGTACAAACGGGAGGGAAAAACTGTTTTTT. This sequence encodes CASSTNGREKLFF.

This clonotype appeared many times. This rearrangement joins TRBV27 to TRBJ2-3; the match to TRBD1 covers 9 bases. Judging by the DNA end, TRBJ2-1 fits better; the J call may be wrong. Germline V gene sequence: CDR1 MNHEY, CDR2 SMNVEV (reference sequence). This CDR3 is built from 14 residues. CDR3 loop: CASSHRQGGYEQFF. The CDR3 DNA follows: TGTGCCAGCTCCCATCGACAGGGGGGGTATGAGCAGTTCTTC.

To note about this clonotype: It may be a read error: a sequence one base away is much more abundant. CDR3 protein: CTSSRMAGYQETQYF. The CDR3 coding sequence is TGTACCAGCAGCCGAATGGCTGGGTACCAAGAGACCCAGTACTTC. V usage is TRBV7-3 and J usage is TRBJ2-5; D is ambiguous. The germline gives CDR1 SGHTA, CDR2 FQGTGA. The CDR3 is 15 residues long.

This clonotype was recorded many times. The rearrangement uses TRBV7-9 and TRBJ2-5; D is perhaps TRBD2 (5 bases). The CDR3 is made up of 15 amino acids. Germline V gene sequence: CDR1 SEHNR, CDR2 FQNEAQ (reference sequence). Trimming removed 2 bases from V and 5 bases from J, with 15 bases in between. CDR3 sequence (DNA): TGTGCCAGCAGCTTAAAAGCGGTCCCCAGGGAGACCCAGTACTTC. It specifies CASSLKAVPRETQYF.

This clonotype showed up many times. This sequence joins TRBV28 and TRBJ1-1; the D gene is possibly TRBD1 (6 bases). CDR3 length: 11 residues. In germline, CDR1 is MDHEN, CDR2 SYDVKM. The V and J ends lost 5 bases and 11 bases respectively, with 12 bases between them. CDR3 region: CASSIQGRAFF. CDR3 bases: TGTGCCAGCAGTATACAGGGTCGGGCTTTCTTT.

This clonotype occurred many times. The chain joins TRBV5-5 to TRBJ2-7; possible D gene TRBD1, 6 bases. This CDR3 has 17 residues. The V end lost 4 bases, the J end lost 1 base, and 21 bases lay between the germline ends. Per germline, CDR1 SGHKS and CDR2 YYEKEE (reference sequence). The CDR3 nucleotides read TGTGCCAGCAGCCAGAAATCGACAGGAGTTTTTTCCTACGAGCAGTACTTC. Translating gives CASSQKSTGVFSYEQYF.

This clonotype was observed a few times. The chain combines TRBV7-9 with TRBJ2-5; TRBD1 is a possible D gene (5 bases). The germline V gene has CDR1 SEHNR and CDR2 FQNEAQ (reference sequence). The CDR3 length is 15 residues. Deletions cut 3 bases from V and 0 bases from J, with 11 bases between. This CDR3 is CASSLPWGYQETQYF. The CDR3 nucleotides read TGTGCCAGCAGCTTGCCCTGGGGCTACCAAGAGACCCAGTACTTC.

Notes on this clonotype: This may arise from a read error, as a much more abundant clone is one base away. The rearrangement joins TRBV7-2 to TRBJ2-4, with unresolved D. The V gene's germline CDR1 is SGHTA and CDR2 FQGNSA. The CDR3 consists of 17 residues. V lost 5 bases and J 0 bases, leaving 17 bases between the germline ends. The CDR3 protein is CASSLESRRLAKNIQYF. The CDR3, as DNA: TGTGCCAGCAGCCTAGAGTCTAGGCGGCTAGCCAAAAACATTCAGTACTTC.